This TCR beta chain was recovered during a study of blood T cell repertoires in COVID-19. Study context: From T cells, B-cell-depleted T cells, or PBMCs came the material, which was cDNA or gDNA.

Trimming removed 5 bases from V and 1 base from J; junction bases left unmatched: 4. The CDR3 covers 15 residues. Germline V gives CDR1 SEHNR, CDR2 FQNEAQ (reference sequence). In its sample, this clone was seen once. The repertoire was sequenced with immunoSEQ multiplex PCR; TCRdb's copy has only in-frame clones and lacks some. The profile covers about 200,000 clones, with approximately 90% appearing a single time and 1.2% taken by the ten largest. The origin of this receptor is a man in his thirties or forties who had recovered from COVID-19. The chain links TRBV7-9 to TRBJ1-5; 8 nucleotides agree with TRBD1. Sequenced sample: PBMCs or T cells enriched from blood (not recorded which). CDR3 in DNA: TGTGCCAGCAGCACGACAGGGGTAAGCAATCAGCCCCAGCATTTT. Amino acid sequence: CASSTTGVSNQPQHF.